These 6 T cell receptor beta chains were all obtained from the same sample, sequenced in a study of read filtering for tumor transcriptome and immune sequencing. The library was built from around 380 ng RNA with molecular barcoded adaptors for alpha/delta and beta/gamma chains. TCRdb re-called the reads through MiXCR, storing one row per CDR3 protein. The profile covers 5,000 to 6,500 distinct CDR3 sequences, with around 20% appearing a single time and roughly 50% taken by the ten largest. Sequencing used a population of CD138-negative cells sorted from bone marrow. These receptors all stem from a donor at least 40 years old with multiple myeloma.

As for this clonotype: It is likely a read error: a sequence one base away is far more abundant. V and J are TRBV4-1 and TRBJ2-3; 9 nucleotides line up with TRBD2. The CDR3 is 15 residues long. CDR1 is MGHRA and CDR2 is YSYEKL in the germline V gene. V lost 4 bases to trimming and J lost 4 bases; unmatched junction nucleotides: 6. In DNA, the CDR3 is TGCGCCAGCAGCCCAGAAGCGGGGGGATCAGATACGCAGTATTTT. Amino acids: CASSPEAGGSDTQYF.

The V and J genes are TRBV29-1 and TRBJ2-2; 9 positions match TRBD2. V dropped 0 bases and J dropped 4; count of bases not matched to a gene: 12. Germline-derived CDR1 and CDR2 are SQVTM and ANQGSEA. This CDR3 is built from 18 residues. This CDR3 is CSVEDRMVAGAGTGELFF. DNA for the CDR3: TGCAGCGTTGAAGATCGTATGGTAGCGGGAGCCGGCACCGGGGAGCTGTTTTTT.

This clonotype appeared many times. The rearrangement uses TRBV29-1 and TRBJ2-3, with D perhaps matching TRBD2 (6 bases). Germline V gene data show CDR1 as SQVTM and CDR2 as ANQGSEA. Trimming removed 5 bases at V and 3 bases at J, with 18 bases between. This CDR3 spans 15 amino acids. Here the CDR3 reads CSVTRISSGTDTQYF. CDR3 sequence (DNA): TGCAGCGTTACACGGATATCGAGCGGGACAGATACGCAGTATTTT.

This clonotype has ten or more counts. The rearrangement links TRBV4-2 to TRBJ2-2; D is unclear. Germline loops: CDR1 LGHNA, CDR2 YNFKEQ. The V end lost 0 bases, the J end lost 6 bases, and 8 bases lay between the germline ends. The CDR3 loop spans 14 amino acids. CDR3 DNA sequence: TGTGCCAGCAGCCAAGAGGGCGGAGCCGGGGAGCTGTTTTTT. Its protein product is CASSQEGGAGELFF.

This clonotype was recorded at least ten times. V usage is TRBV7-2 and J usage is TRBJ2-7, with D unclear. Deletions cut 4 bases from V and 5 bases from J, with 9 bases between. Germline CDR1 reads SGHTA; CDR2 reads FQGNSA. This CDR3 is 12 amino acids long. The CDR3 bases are TGTGCCAGCAGCTCCAGCCGGAACGAGCAGTACTTC. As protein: CASSSSRNEQYF.

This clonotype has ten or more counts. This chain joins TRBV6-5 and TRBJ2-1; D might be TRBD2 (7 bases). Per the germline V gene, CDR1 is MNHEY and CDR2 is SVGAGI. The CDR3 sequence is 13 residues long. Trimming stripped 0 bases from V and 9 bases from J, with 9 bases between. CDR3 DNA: TGTGCCAGCAGTTACTCAGGGGGGGGTGAGCAGTTCTTC. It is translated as CASSYSGGGEQFF.